The rows below give T cell receptor beta chains drawn from one sample of a study of early stage breast cancer tumors. Profiled with immunoSEQ multiplex PCR; TCRdb holds only in-frame clones, not every one. The repertoire holds tens of thousands of clones, with about 83% as singletons. Sample: blood. These receptors originate from a person aged 50-59 years with breast cancer. Each CDR3 is given with its conserved first and last residue. A D gene is named only where the DNA matches it firmly. Size is stated for part of the rows, as once, few or many counts, or as a class when the clone is expanded.

D gene,J gene,clone size,V gene,CDR3 DNA,CDR3 protein
TRBD2,TRBJ2-5,NA,TRBV28,TGTGCCAGCAGTTCCGGTCGGGGGGGACCCCAAGAGACCCAGTACTTC,CASSSGRGGPQETQYF
NA,TRBJ2-7,NA,TRBV19,TGTGCCAGTAGTATATCGGGGGGACTCGGGACAGCTATCTACGAGCAGTACTTC,CASSISGGLGTAIYEQYF
NA,TRBJ2-5,NA,TRBV30,TGTGCCTGGAGTGGGGGGGCAAGGGAGACCCAGTACTTC,CAWSGGARETQYF
NA,TRBJ1-4,NA,TRBV5-1,TGCGCCACCGCGGTCGGGACTAATGAAAAACTGTTTTTT,CATAVGTNEKLFF
NA,TRBJ1-1,NA,TRBV19,TGTGCCAGTAGTATTAAAGTCTATGGCACTGAAGCTTTCTTT,CASSIKVYGTEAFF
NA,TRBJ1-6,NA,TRBV6-5,TGTGCCAGCAGACCCACACACACGGGTTCACCCCTCCACTTT,CASRPTHTGSPLHF
TRBD1,TRBJ2-7,NA,TRBV7-9,TGTGCCAGCAGCTTCGAGACAGGGACCTACGAGCAGTACTTC,CASSFETGTYEQYF
NA,TRBJ1-5,NA,TRBV5-4,TGTGCCAGCAGCTTGGCCGGACTTGACATTCCAAGCAATCAGCCCCAGCATTTT,CASSLAGLDIPSNQPQHF
NA,TRBJ1-3,NA,TRBV5-1,TGCGCCAGCAGGGGCAGCCGCTCTGGAAACACCATATATTTT,CASRGSRSGNTIYF
TRBD2,TRBJ2-3,NA,TRBV7-2,TGTGCCAGCAGCTCAGCGACTAGCGGGAGGGGTAGCACAGATACGCAGTATTTT,CASSSATSGRGSTDTQYF
NA,TRBJ2-5,NA,TRBV9,TGTGCCAGCAGCGTAGCTAAGGGAACCCCAGAGACCCAGTACTTC,CASSVAKGTPETQYF
NA,TRBJ2-2,NA,TRBV19,TGTGCCAGTAGTCTCGGGCGGATCGAGAACACCGGGGAGCTGTTTTTT,CASSLGRIENTGELFF
NA,TRBJ1-2,NA,TRBV7-9,TGTGCCAGCAGCTTAGGAACAGACTATGGCTACACCTTC,CASSLGTDYGYTF
NA,TRBJ2-1,NA,TRBV5-1,TGCGCCAGCAGCATTTTGGGTACTGATTTAAACTACAATGAGCAGTTCTTC,CASSILGTDLNYNEQFF
NA,TRBJ2-3,NA,TRBV5-1,TGCGCCAGCAGCTTGTCAGGCACACGTGCAGGTGAAGATACGCAGTATTTT,CASSLSGTRAGEDTQYF
NA,TRBJ1-1,NA,TRBV19,TGTGCAGTGGCGGGCGCCCCGGGGGACACTGAAGCTTTCTTT,CAVAGAPGDTEAFF
TRBD1,TRBJ2-7,NA,TRBV7-3,TGTGCCAGCAGCCCCGACAGGGGCTCCTACGAGCAGTACTTC,CASSPDRGSYEQYF
NA,TRBJ1-3,NA,TRBV5-1,TGCGCCAGCAGCTTGACACTCGGCTCTGGAAACACCATATATTTT,CASSLTLGSGNTIYF
NA,TRBJ2-5,NA,TRBV20-1,TGCAGTGTTCCCGACCCTCAGACCCAGTACTTC,CSVPDPQTQYF
NA,TRBJ2-3,NA,TRBV27,TGTGCCAGCAGTCATCGGAGGGGCTGGGCAGATACGCAGTATTTT,CASSHRRGWADTQYF
TRBD2,TRBJ2-1,NA,TRBV14,TGTGCCAGCAGCCAAGTAGCGGGGGGCCCCCATGAGCAGTTCTTC,CASSQVAGGPHEQFF
TRBD2,TRBJ2-3,NA,TRBV27,TGTGCCAGCAACCTAGCGGGGGGAGCGGATACGCAGTATTTT,CASNLAGGADTQYF
NA,TRBJ2-7,NA,TRBV9,TGTGCCAGCAGCGTAGGGTTTGGGGGCGAGCAGTACTTC,CASSVGFGGEQYF
TRBD1,TRBJ1-4,NA,TRBV5-1,TGCGCCAGCAGGCCCGGGGACAGGAGTAATGAAAAACTGTTTTTT,CASRPGDRSNEKLFF
NA,TRBJ1-3,NA,TRBV7-8,TGTGCCAGCAGCCACCGGGGGTCCGGAAACACCATATATTTT,CASSHRGSGNTIYF
TRBD1,TRBJ1-1,once,TRBV4-1,TGCGCCAGCAGCCATCTCACAGGGGGAGCCACTGAAGCTTTCTTT,CASSHLTGGATEAFF
TRBD2,TRBJ2-7,NA,TRBV4-3,TGCGCCAGCAGCCAAGATTGGGTAGCGGGAGGGTACGAGCAGTACTTC,CASSQDWVAGGYEQYF
TRBD1,TRBJ1-4,NA,TRBV7-9,TGTGCCAGCCAGGGACAGGCAACTAATGAAAAACTGTTTTTT,CASQGQATNEKLFF
TRBD1,TRBJ1-3,NA,TRBV19,TGTGCCAGTAGTAGATCACAGGGGACTGGAAACACCATATATTTT,CASSRSQGTGNTIYF
NA,TRBJ2-6,NA,TRBV29-1,TGCAGCGTTGAAGTTCCGGGGACGGTTAAACGGTCTGGGGCCAACGTCCTGACTTTC,CSVEVPGTVKRSGANVLTF
NA,TRBJ1-1,NA,TRBV5-6,TGTGCCAGCAGGTCAAGAGGGGCTGGACGGGGGGAAGCTTTCTTT,CASRSRGAGRGEAFF
NA,TRBJ1-2,once,TRBV2,TGTGCCAGCAAAGGAGAAGTCTATGGCTACACCTTC,CASKGEVYGYTF
TRBD2,TRBJ2-1,NA,TRBV19,TGTGCCAGTAGTATGGGACTAGCGGGGTTCAATGAGCAGTTCTTC,CASSMGLAGFNEQFF
TRBD1,TRBJ1-5,NA,TRBV6-5,TGTGCCAGCAGCCTCGACAGGGGGCCCAATCAGCCCCAGCATTTT,CASSLDRGPNQPQHF
NA,TRBJ2-4,NA,TRBV5-4,TGTGCCAGCAGCTTCTCGGGGGCCAAAAACATTCAGTACTTC,CASSFSGAKNIQYF
NA,TRBJ1-1,NA,TRBV18,TGTGCCAGCTCACTTTATGTCGGCTCCCTCGACACTGAAGCTTTCTTT,CASSLYVGSLDTEAFF
TRBD2,TRBJ2-7,NA,TRBV29-1,TGCAGCGTTGCCTTGCGGGAGGGCCCCTACGAGCAGTACTTC,CSVALREGPYEQYF
NA,TRBJ2-5,NA,TRBV7-7,TGTGCCAGCAGCTTAGGGGAGAGAGGGACCCAGTACTTC,CASSLGERGTQYF
TRBD2,TRBJ2-1,NA,TRBV7-3,TGTGCCAGCAGCTTAGAGCGACTAGCGGGTAACAATGAGCAGTTCTTC,CASSLERLAGNNEQFF
TRBD1,TRBJ1-2,few,TRBV12-5,TGTGCTAGTGGTTGGGGGGACAGGAGTGGCTACACCTTC,CASGWGDRSGYTF
NA,TRBJ1-1,once,TRBV5-6,TGTGCCAGCAGCTTGGATTCAGTTCAAATTTACACTGAAGCTTTCTTT,CASSLDSVQIYTEAFF
NA,TRBJ2-1,once,TRBV7-9,TGTGCCAGCAGCCGGACCGGGGATGAGCAGTTCTTC,CASSRTGDEQFF